The 20 T cell receptor beta chains in this list originate from one sample, sequenced in a study of CD8+ T cells in alopecia areata. Sequencing relied on a cDNA template that was reverse transcribed from extracted RNA. Produced via immunoSEQ multiplex PCR; TCRdb's table is partial and in-frame only. This sample has 150,000 or so clones; around 49% occur once, and the top ten carry roughly 20%. The sample in question was CD8+ T cells sorted from blood, obtained at week 0. The receptors shown here come from a human donor with alopecia areata.

This clone has just a few counts. This same CDR3 is encoded by further DNA sequences in the sample. The genes are TRBV11-2 and TRBJ2-5; no clear D gene. V was trimmed by 1 base and J by 5 bases, leaving 2 bases between them. Germline lookup yields CDR1 SGHAT and CDR2 FQNNGV. The CDR3 is 11 amino acids. The CDR3 DNA follows: TGTGCCAGCAGCTTAGGCGAGACCCAGTACTTC. This codes for CASSLGETQYF.

This clone was recorded once. V usage is TRBV5-6 and J usage is TRBJ1-2; 7 positions agree with TRBD1. CDR1 is SGHDT, CDR2 YYEEEE, per germline. The CDR3 totals 14 residues. The V segment lost 9 bases and the J segment 6 bases; nucleotides outside the gene matches: 14. The CDR3 region is CATFPSTGMNGYTF. For the CDR3, the DNA is TGTGCCACCTTCCCCTCGACAGGGATGAATGGCTACACCTTC.

The chain joins TRBV27 to TRBJ1-2; D call uncertain. The CDR3 is 14 residues long. Germline V gene lookup returns CDR1 MNHEY and CDR2 SMNVEV (reference sequence). Trimming took 5 bases from V and 4 from J, leaving 14 bases between them. CDR3 DNA: TGTGCCAGCAGTCCCAGACAATCTCCCTATGGCTACACCTTC. Its protein product is CASSPRQSPYGYTF.

The V gene is TRBV14, the J gene TRBJ2-7; D is possibly TRBD1 (5 bases). V lost 2 bases and J 2 bases, leaving 10 bases between the germline ends. The CDR3 runs to 14 residues. The V gene's germline CDR1 is SGHDN and CDR2 FVKESK. The CDR3 sequence: CASSQRQTPYEQYF. In DNA, the CDR3 is TGTGCCAGCAGCCAAAGACAGACCCCCTACGAGCAGTACTTC.

The chain has TRBV13 and TRBJ2-7, with D possibly matching TRBD1 (6 bases). Trimming took 1 base from V and 2 from J, leaving 9 bases between them. The CDR3 is made up of 14 amino acids. Germline loops: CDR1 PRHDT, CDR2 FYEKMQ (reference sequence). The CDR3 region is CASSLVPGAYEQYF. CDR3 nucleotides: TGTGCCAGCAGCTTAGTCCCAGGGGCCTACGAGCAGTACTTC.

This chain connects TRBV27 to TRBJ2-7, with TRBD1 matching over 8 bases. Germline CDR1 is MNHEY and CDR2 is SMNVEV (reference sequence). The length of the CDR3 is 14 residues. The V segment lost 3 bases and the J segment 3 bases; nucleotides outside the gene matches: 4. The CDR3 spells CASSFRTGYYEQYF. In DNA, the CDR3 is TGTGCCAGCAGTTTCCGGACAGGGTACTACGAGCAGTACTTC.

The chain carries TRBV7-2 and TRBJ2-7; D is undetermined. The CDR3 loop spans 14 amino acids. CDR1 and CDR2 from the germline V gene are SGHTA and FQGNSA. V dropped 4 bases and J dropped 2 bases, with 12 bases sitting between them. The CDR3 DNA sequence: TGTGCCAGCAGCTGGCCCTCCCGGCCCTACGAGCAGTACTTC. Translated, it gives CASSWPSRPYEQYF.

V gene TRBV6-5 combines with J gene TRBJ1-1, with a possible D match to TRBD1 (5 bases). This CDR3 is built from 16 residues. Deletions cut 0 bases from V and 5 bases from J, with 16 bases between. Germline V gene sequence: CDR1 MNHEY, CDR2 SVGAGI. In DNA, the CDR3 is TGTGCCAGCAGTTACTCGATGGGGGAGTGGATGACTGAAGCTTTCTTT. Its protein is CASSYSMGEWMTEAFF.

This clone has more than one count but fewer than ten. This chain uses TRBV7-9 with TRBJ1-1; D is unclear. This CDR3 spans 13 amino acids. Germline CDR1 reads SEHNR; CDR2 reads FQNEAQ (reference sequence). With 6 bases removed from V and 1 base from J, the gap between germline ends came to 9 bases. CDR3 DNA: TGTGCCAGCAGGGGAGACACGAACACTGAAGCTTTCTTT. This translates into CASRGDTNTEAFF.

The chain is built from TRBV27 and TRBJ1-6, with unresolved D. Between the trimmed V and J ends, which lost 7 bases and 10 bases, there was a span of 20 bases. CDR1 MNHEY and CDR2 SMNVEV come from the germline V gene (reference sequence). The CDR3 length is 15 residues. The CDR3 DNA is TGTGCCAGCACCTACTCGGACGGCGCTCTGTCACCCCTCCACTTT. This translates into CASTYSDGALSPLHF.

The chain carries TRBV13 and TRBJ2-5; possible D gene TRBD1, 5 bases. This CDR3 contains 12 residues. Germline CDR1 reads PRHDT; CDR2 reads FYEKMQ (reference sequence). Trimming removed 4 bases at V and 7 bases at J, with 10 bases between. The CDR3, as DNA: TGTGCCAGCAGCTCACAGGAAGGGACCCAGTACTTC. It is translated as CASSSQEGTQYF.

The DNA for the CDR3 is TGTGCCAGCAGCTTGCCAGGGTTCCAAGAGACCCAGTACTTC. Translating gives CASSLPGFQETQYF. V gene TRBV5-6 combines with J gene TRBJ2-5, with D perhaps TRBD1 (5 bases). The V end was cut by 1 base, the J end by 1 base, with 8 bases between. The CDR3 contains 14 residues. The V gene's germline CDR1 is SGHDT and CDR2 YYEEEE.

The chain couples TRBV4-1 to TRBJ1-1; 7 bases map to TRBD1. CDR1 and CDR2 (germline): MGHRA, YSYEKL. The junction had 5 bases not matched to a gene; V was cut back by 3 bases and J by 4 bases. The CDR3 runs 14 residues. In DNA, the CDR3 is TGCGCCAGCAGCCATGAAGGGGGCTTCACTGAAGCTTTCTTT. This translates into CASSHEGGFTEAFF.

The CDR3 sequence: CASSEHLGLNTEAFF. The CDR3 DNA sequence: TGCGCCAGCAGCGAACATCTAGGGTTGAACACTGAAGCTTTCTTT. The chain carries TRBV5-1 and TRBJ1-1; no clear D gene. The germline V gene has CDR1 SGHRS and CDR2 YFSETQ. The V end was cut by 4 bases, the J end by 0 bases, with 13 bases between. This CDR3 spans 15 amino acids.

This clone was detected only a few times. V is TRBV29-1 and J is TRBJ2-5; 10 bases are shared with TRBD1. This CDR3 is 15 amino acids long. J was trimmed by 4 bases and V by 1 base; bases with no gene match: 6. Germline lookup yields CDR1 SQVTM and CDR2 ANQGSEA. For the CDR3, the DNA is TGCAGCGTTGAAGGGCGGGACAGGGGAAGAGAGACCCAGTACTTC. This encodes CSVEGRDRGRETQYF.

A word on this clone: Compared with germline, one end of the junction differs, possibly owing to a read error. The V call is TRBV19, the J call TRBJ2-5; D is ambiguous. Germline CDR1 and CDR2: LNHDA and SQIVND (reference sequence). CDR3 length: 11 amino acids. The CDR3 loop is CASSNGWVPDF. The CDR3 DNA reads as TGTGCCAGTAGCAATGGGTGGGTCCCAGACTTC.

The chain links TRBV2 to TRBJ1-2, with D uncertain. Deletions cut 3 bases from V and 3 bases from J, with 11 bases between. The CDR3 loop spans 14 amino acids. Germline CDR1 is SNHLY and CDR2 is FYNNEI. The CDR3 region has the DNA TGTGCCAGCAGTGATGTGGCCACAGACTATGGCTACACCTTC. Amino acids: CASSDVATDYGYTF.

This rearrangement joins TRBV7-9 to TRBJ1-3; D is unresolved. The V and J ends lost 3 bases and 0 bases respectively, with 6 bases between them. CDR1 and CDR2 (germline): SEHNR, FQNEAQ (reference sequence). There are 14 residues in the CDR3. CDR3 nucleotides: TGTGCCAGCAGCTTCGCGAGCTCTGGAAACACCATATATTTT. The encoded protein is CASSFASSGNTIYF. Drawing the rest from reference TRBV7-9 and TRBJ1-3, the complete variable domain is DTGVSQNPRHKITKRGQNVTFRCDPISEHNRLYWYRQTLGQGPEFLTYFQNEAQLEKSRLLSDRFSAERPKGSFSTLEIQRTEQGDSAMYLCASSFASSGNTIYFGEGSWLTVV.

In this sample, this clone turned up a few times. This chain links TRBV9 with TRBJ2-3, with 7 bases aligning to TRBD2. V lost 3 bases to trimming and J lost 4 bases; unmatched junction nucleotides: 8. The length of the CDR3 is 15 residues. CDR1 and CDR2 (germline): SGDLS, YYNGEE. The CDR3 region has the DNA TGTGCCAGCAGCGAACAAGCGGGGTCTCCAGATACGCAGTATTTT. It is translated as CASSEQAGSPDTQYF.

The sample holds a few counts of this clone. This chain uses TRBV10-3 with TRBJ1-1, with D possibly TRBD1 on 5 matching bases. Between the trimmed V and J ends, which lost 0 bases and 4 bases, there was a span of 15 bases. This CDR3 has 16 residues. The germline V gene encodes CDR1 ENHRY and CDR2 SYGVKD. The CDR3: CAISESLGQGRTEAFF. The DNA of the CDR3 is TGTGCCATCAGTGAGTCCTTGGGGCAGGGTCGCACTGAAGCTTTCTTT.